Sequencing of this T cell receptor (beta chain) was carried out in a study of T-cell reconstitution after alpha-beta-depleted transplantation in children. This clonotype was counted only a few times. The germline V gene has CDR1 SGDLS and CDR2 YYNGEE. Trimming shortened V by 7 bases and J by 0 bases, and 17 bases separated the two germline ends. The CDR3 is 16 amino acids. During its preparation, the TCRbeta library received unique molecular identifiers. TCRdb reprocessed the PCR reads with MiXCR, giving one entry per CDR3 protein. The data hold some 300,000 distinct CDR3 sequences, with 10% observed a single time.

The TCR sequence derives from a human donor who donated a stem cell graft to a child with acute lymphoblastic leukemia. The chain couples TRBV9 to TRBJ1-5, with D unclear. This sample comprised PBMCs from the stem cell graft donor, obtained from the stem cell graft. CDR3 DNA sequence: TGTGCCAGCCCGTCGGTCAGGAGCTATAGCAATCAGCCCCAGCATTTT. Residues: CASPSVRSYSNQPQHF.